The T cell receptor beta chain described here comes from a study of shared clonotypes between healthy human individuals. As defined, naive CD8 cells were CD45RO-negative and positively selected for CCR7, with terminally differentiated effector memory CD45RA+ cells excluded. The assay was immunoSEQ multiplex PCR, and TCRdb's table has in-frame clones only and misses some. The profile shows about 2.1 million clones, 93% of them singletons. Looked up from germline, CDR1 is MDHEN and CDR2 is SYDVKM. There are 18 residues in the CDR3. The trim removed 6 bases at V and 3 bases at J, leaving 15 bases unmatched.

The chain has TRBV28 and TRBJ2-2; 8 bases are shared with TRBD1. Material for sequencing was naive CD8+ T cells from PBMCs. This sequence was found in a man aged 18 to 29 in good health. Some clones in this sample may be carry-over from other donors' samples. The CDR3, as DNA: TGTGCCAGCAGACCTATCCCGGGACAGGAATGGGACACCGGGGAGCTGTTTTTT. This codes for CASRPIPGQEWDTGELFF.